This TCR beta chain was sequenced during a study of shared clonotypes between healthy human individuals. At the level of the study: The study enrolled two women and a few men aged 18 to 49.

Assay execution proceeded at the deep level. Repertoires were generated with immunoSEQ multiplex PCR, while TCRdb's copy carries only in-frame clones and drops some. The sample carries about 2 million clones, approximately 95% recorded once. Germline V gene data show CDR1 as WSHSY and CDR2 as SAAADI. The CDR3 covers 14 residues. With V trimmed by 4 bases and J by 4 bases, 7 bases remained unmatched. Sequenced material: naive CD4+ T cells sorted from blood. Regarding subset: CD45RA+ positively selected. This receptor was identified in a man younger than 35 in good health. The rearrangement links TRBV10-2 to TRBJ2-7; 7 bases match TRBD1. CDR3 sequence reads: CASSGGGSGYEQYF. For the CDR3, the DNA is TGCGCCAGCAGTGGAGGGGGCTCCGGGTACGAGCAGTACTTC.